The sequence of this T cell receptor (beta chain) was determined in a study of Graves' ophthalmopathy and Graves' hyperthyroidism. About the research overall: Ophthalmopathy not arising within 18 months of follow-up defined hyperthyroidism as stable.

Researchers took RNA transcripts and amplified TCR beta CDR3 regions from them. Amplification began with first-round RT-PCR using HTBI primers, then second-round multiplex PCR was performed. TCRdb passed the multiplex PCR reads through MiXCR, listing each CDR3 protein once. The table shows approximately 1.2 million distinct CDR3 sequences, with 35% to 45% occurring only once. V lost 4 bases and J lost 3; bases outside the gene matches: 10. Germline-derived CDR1 and CDR2 are MNHEY and SVGAGI. The CDR3 contains 16 residues. Hyperthyroidism in these 18- to 65-year-old patients was newly diagnosed, lasting under 2 months. Exclusion applied to patients with other autoimmune diseases, uncontrolled infections, pregnancy or lactation. At least ten counts were recorded for this clonotype.

The chain recombines TRBV6-5 with TRBJ2-7, with TRBD2 matching 9 bases. Sequenced: peripheral blood or thyroid tissue (not recorded which). This TCR came from an adult man with Graves' hyperthyroidism. The CDR3 region is CASSSPSGTRGYEQYF. In nucleotides, the CDR3 is TGTGCCAGCAGTTCGCCTAGCGGGACGCGGGGCTACGAGCAGTACTTC.